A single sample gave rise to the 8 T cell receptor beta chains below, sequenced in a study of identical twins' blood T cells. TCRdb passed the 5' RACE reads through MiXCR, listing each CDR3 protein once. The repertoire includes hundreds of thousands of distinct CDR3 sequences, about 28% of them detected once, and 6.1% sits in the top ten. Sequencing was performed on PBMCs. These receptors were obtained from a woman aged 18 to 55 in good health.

CDR3 bases: TGTGCCAGTGGCATCGAAACCTCTGGAAACACCATATATTTT. Translated: CASGIETSGNTIYF. The gene calls are TRBV19 and TRBJ1-3; D gene uncertain. This CDR3 has 14 residues. V was shortened by 8 bases and J by 0 bases, with 11 bases between the two germline ends. Per the germline V gene, CDR1 is LNHDA and CDR2 is SQIVND (reference sequence).

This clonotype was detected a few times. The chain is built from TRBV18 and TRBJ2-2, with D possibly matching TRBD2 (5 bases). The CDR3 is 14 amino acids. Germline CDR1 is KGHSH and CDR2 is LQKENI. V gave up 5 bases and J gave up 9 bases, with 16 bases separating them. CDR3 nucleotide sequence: TGTGCCAGCTCATTCGGGATCCGGACCCGGGAGCTGTTTTTT. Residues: CASSFGIRTRELFF.

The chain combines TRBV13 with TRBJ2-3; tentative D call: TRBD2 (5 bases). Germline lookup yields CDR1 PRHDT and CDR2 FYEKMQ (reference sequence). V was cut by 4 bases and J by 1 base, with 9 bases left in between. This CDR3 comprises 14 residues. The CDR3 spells CASSSGERTDTQYF. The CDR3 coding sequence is TGTGCCAGCAGCTCCGGGGAGCGCACAGATACGCAGTATTTT.

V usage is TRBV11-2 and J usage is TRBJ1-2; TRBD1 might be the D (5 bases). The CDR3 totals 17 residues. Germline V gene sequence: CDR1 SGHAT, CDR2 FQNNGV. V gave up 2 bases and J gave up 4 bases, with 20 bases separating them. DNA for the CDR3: TGTGCCAGCAGCTTAATCCATCGGACGTGGGACCTCTATGGCTACACCTTC. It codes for CASSLIHRTWDLYGYTF.

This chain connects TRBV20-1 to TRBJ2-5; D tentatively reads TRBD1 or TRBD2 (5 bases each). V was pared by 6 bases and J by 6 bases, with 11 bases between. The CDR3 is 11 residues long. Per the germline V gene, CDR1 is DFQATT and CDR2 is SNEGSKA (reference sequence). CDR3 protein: CSAEWGQTQYF. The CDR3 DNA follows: TGCAGTGCCGAGTGGGGACAGACCCAGTACTTC.

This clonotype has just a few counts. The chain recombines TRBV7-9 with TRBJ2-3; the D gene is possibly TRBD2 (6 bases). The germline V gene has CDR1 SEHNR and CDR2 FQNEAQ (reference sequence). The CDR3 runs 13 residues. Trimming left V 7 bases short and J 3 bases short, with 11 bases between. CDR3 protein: CASNRLVTDTQYF. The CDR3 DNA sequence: TGTGCCAGCAACCGACTAGTGACAGATACGCAGTATTTT.

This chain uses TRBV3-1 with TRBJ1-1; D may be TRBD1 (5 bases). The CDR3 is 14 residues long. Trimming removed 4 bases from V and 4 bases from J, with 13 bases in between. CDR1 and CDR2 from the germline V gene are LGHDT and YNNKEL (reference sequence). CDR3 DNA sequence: TGTGCCAGCAGCCTCGAGGGGCAAGTCACTGAAGCTTTCTTT. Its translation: CASSLEGQVTEAFF.

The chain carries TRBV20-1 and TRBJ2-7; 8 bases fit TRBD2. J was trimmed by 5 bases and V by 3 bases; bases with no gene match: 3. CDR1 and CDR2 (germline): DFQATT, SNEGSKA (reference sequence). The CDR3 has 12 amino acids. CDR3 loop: CSASGRADEQYF. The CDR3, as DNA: TGCAGTGCTAGCGGGAGGGCTGACGAGCAGTACTTC.